The T cell receptor (beta chain) under discussion was sequenced for a study of technical replicates of blood from a handful of donors. The protocol was immunoSEQ multiplex PCR, while the TCRdb copy is restricted to in-frame clones and leaves out a portion. The repertoire has over 50,000 clones, 86% of them found once; the top ten carry roughly 5%. After removal of 0 bases from V and 1 base from J, the junction contained 5 bases not matched to a gene. CDR1 and CDR2 from the germline V gene are LNHDA and SQIVND (reference sequence). This CDR3 spans 16 amino acids. The TCR was taken from a human donor in good health. Some clones in this sample may be carry-over from other donors' samples. V and J are TRBV19 and TRBJ1-1, with 7 bases fitting TRBD1. Sequencing input: PBMCs. The CDR3 loop reads CASSIDRGYQNTEAFF. The CDR3, as DNA: TGTGCCAGTAGTATAGACAGGGGGTACCAGAACACTGAAGCTTTCTTT.